What follows are 14 T cell receptor beta chains derived from one specimen sequenced in a study of cytomegalovirus exposure and HLA in healthy donors. Using immunoSEQ multiplex PCR, the repertoire was profiled, and TCRdb retains in-frame clones only, with some absent. The sample includes tens of thousands of clones, roughly nine tenths of them seen just once. Sequenced input: PBMCs. The receptors stem from a man younger than 30 in good health and CMV-seronegative.

The chain employs TRBV7-2 and TRBJ2-7, with 10 positions matching TRBD1. The CDR3 has 16 amino acids. After removal of 1 base from V and 0 bases from J, the junction contained 3 bases not matched to a gene. Per germline, CDR1 SGHTA and CDR2 FQGNSA. The CDR3 spells CASSLEDRGRSYEQYF. The CDR3 DNA sequence: TGTGCCAGCAGCTTAGAAGACAGGGGGCGCTCCTACGAGCAGTACTTC.

The rearrangement joins TRBV5-6 to TRBJ2-7; D perhaps matches TRBD1 (5 bases). This CDR3 comprises 13 residues. CDR1 and CDR2 (germline): SGHDT, YYEEEE. Trimming stripped 3 bases from V and 2 bases from J, with 9 bases between. The CDR3 is CASSSGITYEQYF. The CDR3, as DNA: TGTGCCAGCAGCTCAGGGATAACCTACGAGCAGTACTTC.

This chain uses TRBV28 with TRBJ2-1, with 9 bases identical to TRBD2. V trimming: 7 bases; J trimming: 8 bases; junction bases outside the gene matches: 12. This CDR3 has 15 residues. Per germline, CDR1 MDHEN and CDR2 SYDVKM. The CDR3 region has the DNA TGTGCCAGCACCCAACTAGCGGGTATATTATATGAGCAGTTCTTC. Translation: CASTQLAGILYEQFF. Full variable domain (rest looked up from reference TRBV28 and TRBJ2-1): DVKVTQSSRYLVKRTGEKVFLECVQDMDHENMFWYRQDPGLGLRLIYFSYDVKMKEKGDIPEGYSVSREKKERFSLILESASTNQTSMYLCASTQLAGILYEQFFGPGTRLTVL.

The V and J genes are TRBV28 and TRBJ1-4, with D possibly being TRBD1 (6 bases). The CDR3 covers 14 residues. Trimming removed 1 base at V and 8 bases at J, with 11 bases between. CDR1 is MDHEN and CDR2 is SYDVKM in the germline V gene. In DNA, the CDR3 is TGTGCCAGCAGTTTATTCGGGGGGCAGGAAAAACTGTTTTTT. It translates to CASSLFGGQEKLFF.

The chain is built from TRBV19 and TRBJ2-1; 8 nucleotides line up with TRBD2. V lost 5 bases and J lost 9; bases outside the gene matches: 15. This CDR3 is 16 amino acids long. CDR1 and CDR2 from the germline V gene are LNHDA and SQIVND (reference sequence). The CDR3 reads CASSSLTGLGVGEQFF. The CDR3 DNA reads as TGTGCCAGTAGTTCCCTCACGGGACTAGGGGTTGGTGAGCAGTTCTTC.

V and J are TRBV29-1 and TRBJ2-2, with 7 bases lining up with TRBD1. The CDR3 length is 15 residues. V dropped 4 bases and J dropped 7; count of bases not matched to a gene: 12. Germline V gives CDR1 SQVTM, CDR2 ANQGSEA. The CDR3 nucleotides are TGCAGCGTTGTAACAGGGGATTTATGGGACGGGGAGCTGTTTTTT. Protein sequence: CSVVTGDLWDGELFF.

This chain links TRBV12-5 with TRBJ2-2; D may be TRBD2 (5 bases). V lost 2 bases, J lost 5 bases, and 6 bases lay in between. This CDR3 is 13 amino acids long. Germline V gene sequence: CDR1 LGHNT, CDR2 FRNRAP. The CDR3 protein is CASGLTGTGELFF. The CDR3 DNA reads TGTGCTAGTGGTTTGACGGGGACCGGGGAGCTGTTTTTT. Complete variable domain (other parts from reference TRBV12-5 and TRBJ2-2): DARVTQTPRHKVTEMGQEVTMRCQPILGHNTVFWYRQTMMQGLELLAYFRNRAPLDDSGMPKDRFSAEMPDATLATLKIQPSEPRDSAVYFCASGLTGTGELFFGEGSRLTVL.

This clone appeared a single time. The genes are TRBV6-5 and TRBJ2-4, with D possibly matching TRBD1 (5 bases). The CDR3 is 16 amino acids. Germline CDR1 is MNHEY and CDR2 is SVGAGI. Trimming took 0 bases from V and 1 from J, leaving 10 bases between them. This CDR3 reads CASSYSGTGAKNIQYF. The CDR3 DNA sequence: TGTGCCAGCAGTTACTCAGGAACAGGTGCCAAAAACATTCAGTACTTC.

This CDR3 is CASSVGTIANEQFF. In DNA, the CDR3 is TGTGCCAGCAGCGTTGGGACTATAGCCAATGAGCAGTTCTTC. The chain joins TRBV9 to TRBJ2-1; 7 bases are a match to TRBD2. The CDR3 consists of 14 residues. The V and J ends lost 2 bases and 6 bases, in that order; junction bases with no gene match: 5. Germline CDR1 and CDR2: SGDLS and YYNGEE.

The V gene is TRBV28, the J gene TRBJ2-4; D is ambiguous. This CDR3 region has 13 residues. Trimming stripped 6 bases from V and 5 bases from J, with 11 bases between. Germline V gene data show CDR1 as MDHEN and CDR2 as SYDVKM. The CDR3 nucleotides are TGTGCCAGCAGCCCCAGGCCAGAAAACATTCAGTACTTC. Translation gives CASSPRPENIQYF.

The chain joins TRBV5-1 to TRBJ2-7; 7 bases line up with TRBD2. The ends lost 3 bases at V and 3 bases at J; junction bases unmatched: 3. This CDR3 comprises 13 residues. Germline V gene data show CDR1 as SGHRS and CDR2 as YFSETQ. In DNA, the CDR3 is TGCGCCAGCAGCTGGGGGGGAGACTACGAGCAGTACTTC. It is translated as CASSWGGDYEQYF. The variable domain in full, completed from reference TRBV5-1 and TRBJ2-7, reads KAGVTQTPRYLIKTRGQQVTLSCSPISGHRSVSWYQQTPGQGLQFLFEYFSETQRNKGNFPGRFSGRQFSNSRSEMNVSTLELGDSALYLCASSWGGDYEQYFGPGTRLTVT.

V and J are TRBV6-5 and TRBJ1-1; 7 nucleotides match TRBD1. The CDR3 is 13 amino acids. Germline trimming cut 6 bases from V and 2 bases from J; bases unmatched to any gene: 3. Germline V CDR1 and CDR2: MNHEY, SVGAGI. CDR3 protein: CASSNRGNTEAFF. The DNA of the CDR3 is TGTGCCAGCAGCAACAGGGGTAACACTGAAGCTTTCTTT.

This clone occurred a few times. V usage is TRBV7-9 and J usage is TRBJ2-3; 12 bases map to TRBD2. J lost 4 bases, V lost 5 bases, and 13 bases had no gene match. Per germline, CDR1 SEHNR and CDR2 FQNEAQ (reference sequence). The CDR3 has 18 residues. For the CDR3, the DNA is TGTGCCAGCAGCCCTAGGAGACTAGCGGGAGTTGTAGCAGATACGCAGTATTTT. This sequence encodes CASSPRRLAGVVADTQYF.

This chain uses TRBV5-1 with TRBJ1-2; 10 bases fit TRBD1. The CDR3 runs to 16 residues. V lost 4 bases, J lost 2 bases, and 8 bases stayed unmatched. CDR1 is SGHRS and CDR2 is YFSETQ in the germline V gene. In DNA, the CDR3 is TGCGCCAGCAGCGTCTGGACAGGGGGAGACAACTATGGCTACACCTTC. Translation: CASSVWTGGDNYGYTF.